This TCR beta chain comes out of a study of cytomegalovirus exposure and HLA in healthy donors. Trimming removed 3 bases at V and 3 bases at J, with 12 bases between. The length of the CDR3 is 14 residues. Germline CDR1 SQVTM, CDR2 ANQGSEA. The PCR used 60 Vbeta and 13 Jbeta primers. Sequencing used immunoSEQ multiplex PCR; TCRdb keeps in-frame clones, though not all of them. The profile covers 90,000 to 140,000 clones, with about 13% appearing a single time and roughly 16% taken by the ten largest. The sample was PBMCs. The chain uses TRBV29-1 and TRBJ2-1, with a possible D match to TRBD1 (6 bases). The TCR comes from a man in his forties in good health and CMV-seropositive. The chain's CDR3 is CSVDRLDSYNEQFF. Here the CDR3 DNA reads TGCAGCGTTGATAGATTGGACAGCTACAATGAGCAGTTCTTC.